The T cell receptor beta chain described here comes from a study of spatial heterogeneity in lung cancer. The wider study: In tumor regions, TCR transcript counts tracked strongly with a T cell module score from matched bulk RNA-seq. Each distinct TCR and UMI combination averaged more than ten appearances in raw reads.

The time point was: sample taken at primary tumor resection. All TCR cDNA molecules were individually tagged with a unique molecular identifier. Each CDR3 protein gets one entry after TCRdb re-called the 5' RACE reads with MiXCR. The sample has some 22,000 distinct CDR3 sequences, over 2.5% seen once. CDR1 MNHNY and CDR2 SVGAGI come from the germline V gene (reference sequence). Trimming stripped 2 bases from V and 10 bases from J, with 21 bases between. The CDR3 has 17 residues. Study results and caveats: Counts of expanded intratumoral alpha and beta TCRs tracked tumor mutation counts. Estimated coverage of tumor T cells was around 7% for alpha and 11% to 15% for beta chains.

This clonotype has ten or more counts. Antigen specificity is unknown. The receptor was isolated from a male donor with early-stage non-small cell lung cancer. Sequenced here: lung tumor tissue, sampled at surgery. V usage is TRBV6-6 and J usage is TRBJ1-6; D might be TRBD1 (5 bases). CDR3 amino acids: CASSYSAGRGKGSPLHF. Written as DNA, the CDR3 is TGTGCCAGCAGTTACAGCGCCGGTCGGGGGAAAGGGTCACCCCTCCACTTT.